The T cell receptor (beta chain) described here comes from a study of CD8 T cells in Susac syndrome. The CDR3 extends over 13 amino acids. CDR1 and CDR2 from the germline V gene are SGHDN and FVKESK. As concerns this clonotype: A read error may produce the germline difference seen at one junction end.

RNA in amounts of about 0.45 to 1 ug was reverse transcribed with random hexamers. TCRdb independently ran MiXCR on the immunoSEQ multiplex PCR reads; one entry per CDR3 protein. The sample lists approximately 150,000 distinct CDR3 sequences; 80% were seen once. This sequence joins TRBV14 and TRBJ1-1; D may be TRBD1 (6 bases). Sequencing was performed on CD8+ T cells from PBMCs. This sequence was found in a human donor with multiple sclerosis. CDR3 DNA: TGTGCCAGCAGACAAGAGGGGGTTCCTGAAGCTTTCTTT. Encoded protein: CASRQEGVPEAFF.